The 24 T cell receptor beta chains reported below all come from one sample, sequenced in a study of response to subunit inactivated influenza vaccine. TCRdb used MiXCR to reprocess the RT-PCR reads, holding one entry per CDR3 protein. The table has around 190,000 distinct CDR3 sequences, 14% seen once; the top ten hold under 30%. Material: CD8+ T cells sorted from PBMCs, obtained more than 4 days after vaccination. Every receptor here comes from a man between 50 and 59 years old who received an inactivated influenza vaccine.

This chain links TRBV4-2 with TRBJ2-3; no clear D. Germline V gene sequence: CDR1 LGHNA, CDR2 YNFKEQ. V lost 6 bases to trimming and J lost 5 bases, with 21 bases between them. The CDR3 is 16 residues long. The CDR3 is CASSPEAYSWVDTQYF. CDR3 nucleotide sequence: TGTGCCAGCAGTCCCGAGGCCTATTCCTGGGTAGATACGCAGTATTTT.

This clonotype was picked up a small number of times. The chain joins TRBV11-2 to TRBJ2-7; 13 bases are shared with TRBD2. The CDR3 spans 13 residues. Unmatched junction bases numbered 2, after V lost 5 bases and J lost 7 bases. Germline assignment: CDR1 SGHAT and CDR2 FQNNGV. CDR3 loop: CASSAGLAGEQYF. DNA for the CDR3: TGTGCCAGCAGCGCGGGACTAGCGGGGGAGCAGTACTTC.

The chain joins TRBV7-3 to TRBJ2-1; a weak D match, TRBD2 (6 bases). The CDR3 runs to 15 residues. The V end was cut by 2 bases, the J end by 2 bases, with 10 bases between. CDR1 SGHTA and CDR2 FQGTGA come from the germline V gene. Written as DNA, the CDR3 is TGTGCCAGCAGCTTATTAGGAGGGACCTACAATGAGCAGTTCTTC. This translates into CASSLLGGTYNEQFF.

The rearrangement links TRBV28 to TRBJ1-1, with D hard to call. This CDR3 contains 14 residues. The V gene's germline CDR1 is MDHEN and CDR2 SYDVKM. Deletions cut 3 bases from V and 0 bases from J, with 8 bases between. The CDR3 DNA reads as TGTGCCAGCAGTTTTTACGGCTTGAACACTGAAGCTTTCTTT. Its protein is CASSFYGLNTEAFF.

The CDR3 here is CASSLKGLNEQFF. CDR3 coding DNA: TGTGCCAGCAGCTTAAAGGGGTTGAATGAGCAGTTCTTC. The chain combines TRBV13 with TRBJ2-1; a weak D match, TRBD1 (5 bases). Trimming removed 2 bases from V and 7 bases from J, with 9 bases in between. Looked up from germline, CDR1 is PRHDT and CDR2 is FYEKMQ (reference sequence). The CDR3 contains 13 residues.

This chain links TRBV4-1 with TRBJ2-7; D possibly uses TRBD1 or TRBD2 (5 bases each). CDR1 is MGHRA, CDR2 YSYEKL, per germline. V lost 1 base to trimming and J lost 4 bases, with 17 bases between them. The CDR3 is 16 amino acids. As DNA, the CDR3 is TGCGCCAGCAGCCAAGCCCCGAGGGGCGAATTGTACGAGCAGTACTTC. Protein sequence: CASSQAPRGELYEQYF.

Comments on this clonotype: At one boundary the junction diverges from the germline segment, which might be a read error. This chain uses TRBV20-1 with TRBJ2-7; TRBD1 or TRBD2 may be the D gene (5 bases each). From germline, CDR1 is DFQATT and CDR2 SNEGSKA (reference sequence). The CDR3 has 16 amino acids. The CDR3 coding sequence is TGCTGTGCCGACGCCTCCGACGGGACGAAGCCCTACGAGCAGTACTTC. This codes for CCADASDGTKPYEQYF.

This clonotype was picked up a small number of times. This chain links TRBV12-3 or TRBV12-4 with TRBJ1-2; D is unresolved. The CDR3 runs to 13 residues. V shed 7 bases and J shed 4 bases, with 13 bases lying between them. The CDR3 nucleotides read TGTGCCAGCACCCAGTCGGACCTCTATGGCTACACCTTC. Translated: CASTQSDLYGYTF.

This chain uses TRBV27 with TRBJ2-3; the match to TRBD2 covers 13 bases. J was trimmed by 8 bases and V by 7 bases; bases with no gene match: 9. The CDR3 runs to 15 residues. From germline, CDR1 is MNHEY and CDR2 SMNVEV (reference sequence). CDR3 region: CASTRGTSGTGTQYF. The CDR3 coding sequence is TGTGCCAGCACCCGTGGGACTAGCGGGACTGGTACGCAGTATTTT.

This clonotype occurred a few times. J is TRBJ2-7 and V is TRBV12-3 or TRBV12-4, with D perhaps TRBD1 or TRBD2 (7 bases each). This CDR3 comprises 16 residues. V gave up 5 bases and J gave up 4 bases, with 21 bases separating them. In DNA, the CDR3 is TGTGCCAGCAGTGCCCCACAGGGGAGGGGGATTTACGAGCAGTACTTC. It translates to CASSAPQGRGIYEQYF.

The rearrangement links TRBV12-3 or TRBV12-4 to TRBJ1-5, with D maybe TRBD1 (5 bases). V gave up 4 bases and J gave up 5 bases, with 9 bases separating them. The CDR3 has 13 amino acids. CDR3 sequence: CASSSRGDQPQHF. The CDR3 bases are TGTGCCAGCAGTTCCCGGGGGGATCAGCCCCAGCATTTT.

The chain links TRBV9 to TRBJ2-5; 9 bases match TRBD2. In germline, CDR1 is SGDLS, CDR2 YYNGEE. The CDR3 covers 15 residues. Germline trimming cut 5 bases from V and 1 base from J; bases unmatched to any gene: 6. CDR3 sequence reads: CASSRAGGTQETQYF. CDR3 DNA sequence: TGTGCCAGCAGTAGAGCGGGAGGAACCCAAGAGACCCAGTACTTC.

This clonotype was seen ten or more times. The rearrangement uses TRBV11-2 and TRBJ2-7, with a tentative D call TRBD2 (5 bases). The germline V gene encodes CDR1 SGHAT and CDR2 FQNNGV. V was trimmed by 0 bases and J by 6 bases, leaving 6 bases between them. CDR3 length: 12 residues. The CDR3 region has the DNA TGTGCCAGCAGCTTAGATCGGGGCGAGCAGTACTTC. Translated, it gives CASSLDRGEQYF.

V and J are TRBV12-2 and TRBJ1-1. TRBV12-2 is reported as a pseudogene. This CDR3 spans 16 amino acids. The CDR3 here is CASRLAAVTYGTEAFF. The DNA of the CDR3 is TGTGCAAGTCGCTTAGCGGCGGTAACCTACGGAACTGAAGCTTTCTTT.

This clonotype was seen a few times. This sequence joins TRBV11-2 and TRBJ2-2; D remains unclear. This CDR3 is 13 amino acids long. V was trimmed by 4 bases and J by 6 bases, leaving 9 bases between them. Germline CDR1 and CDR2: SGHAT and FQNNGV. The CDR3, as DNA: TGTGCCAGCAGCTCCGCTTCACCCGGGGAGCTGTTTTTT. Residues: CASSSASPGELFF.

This clonotype has only a few counts. The rearrangement uses TRBV28 and TRBJ1-1; 12 bases fit TRBD1. V lost 8 bases and J lost 3; bases outside the gene matches: 10. Germline CDR1 reads MDHEN; CDR2 reads SYDVKM. The CDR3 totals 16 residues. Here the CDR3 DNA reads TGTGCCAGCGGGATCGGGACAGGGGGCATGGACACTGAAGCTTTCTTT. Protein product: CASGIGTGGMDTEAFF.

The CDR3 DNA sequence: TGCAGTGCCCAGGTTGGGGTAGAGACAGATACGCAGTATTTT. This sequence encodes CSAQVGVETDTQYF. J is TRBJ2-3 and V is TRBV20-1; D remains ambiguous. The CDR3 length is 14 residues. V lost 6 bases to trimming and J lost 3 bases, with 16 bases between them. Germline CDR1 is DFQATT and CDR2 is SNEGSKA (reference sequence).

The chain joins TRBV4-1 to TRBJ2-1; either TRBD1 or TRBD2 may fit D (5 bases each). The germline V and J ends were trimmed by 6 bases and 7 bases, with 19 bases remaining between them. CDR1 and CDR2 from the germline V gene are MGHRA and YSYEKL. The length of the CDR3 is 15 residues. The CDR3 DNA reads as TGCGCCAGCAGAGGGCCACTCGGGACCGGAAATGAGCAGTTCTTC. As protein: CASRGPLGTGNEQFF.

This clonotype was counted a few times. The chain carries TRBV4-3 and TRBJ2-3; 7 bases match TRBD2. The germline V gene has CDR1 LGHNA and CDR2 YSLEER. The CDR3 extends over 16 amino acids. V shed 1 base and J 0 bases; nucleotides not matched to a gene: 4. CDR3 bases: TGCGCCAGCAGCCAAGCGTTGCGGGGGAGCACAGATACGCAGTATTTT. Protein: CASSQALRGSTDTQYF.

This clonotype was recorded many times. This chain connects TRBV12-3 or TRBV12-4 to TRBJ2-1; perhaps D is TRBD1 or TRBD2 (5 bases each). Trimming removed 7 bases from V and 12 bases from J, with 22 bases in between. This CDR3 region has 14 residues. This CDR3 is CASTLTNSGTGQFF. CDR3 sequence (DNA): TGTGCCAGCACCCTAACTAACTCCGGGACGGGGCAGTTCTTC.

This clonotype was seen a few times. The rearrangement uses TRBV4-2 and TRBJ2-1, with D perhaps matching TRBD1 (6 bases). Germline V gene sequence: CDR1 LGHNA, CDR2 YNFKEQ. There are 19 residues in the CDR3. Trimming removed 0 bases at V and 7 bases at J, with 25 bases between. CDR3 sequence (DNA): TGTGCCAGCAGCCAAGAAATGACCTGGGGGCGGAGTAGTAAGAATGAGCAGTTCTTC. Its translation: CASSQEMTWGRSSKNEQFF.

CDR3 in DNA: TGTGCCAGCAGCTCGAAGGACAGGGGGCACCCTACAGATACGCAGTATTTT. It encodes CASSSKDRGHPTDTQYF. V and J are TRBV7-2 and TRBJ2-3, with 11 bases aligning to TRBD1. The V gene's germline CDR1 is SGHTA and CDR2 FQGNSA. The CDR3 extends over 17 amino acids. The ends lost 4 bases at V and 3 bases at J; junction bases unmatched: 9.

This clonotype has more than one count but fewer than ten. This sequence joins TRBV4-3 and TRBJ1-1; possible D gene TRBD1, 5 bases. Trimming removed 0 bases at V and 3 bases at J, with 11 bases between. Germline V CDR1 and CDR2: LGHNA, YSLEER. The CDR3 contains 15 residues. The CDR3 DNA reads as TGCGCCAGCAGCCAAGATCAGGACACCTACACTGAAGCTTTCTTT. Its protein is CASSQDQDTYTEAFF.

In this sample, this clonotype turned up a few times. This chain links TRBV6-2 or TRBV6-3 with TRBJ2-1, with TRBD2 matching over 10 bases. Germline V lookup: CDR1 MNHEY, CDR2 SVGEGT. Trimming cost V 6 bases and J 2 bases; bases outside gene matches: 10. The CDR3 runs to 17 residues. In DNA, the CDR3 is TGTGCCAGCAGGGATCCTAGCGGGGGTTGGGCCTACAATGAGCAGTTCTTC. Translation: CASRDPSGGWAYNEQFF.